The clone carrying this T cell receptor (beta chain) was observed many times. Antigen specificity is unknown. The entry originates in a study of T cells in Graves' hyperthyroidism and ophthalmopathy. Study outcomes and limitations: The majority of expanded thyroid clonotypes above 0.001 also appeared in blood.

Ophthalmopathy patients showed a Clinical Activity Score of at least 3, NOSPECS grade of at least 4 and duration under 3 months. Using around 10 ml of fresh peripheral blood, PBMCs were prepared. TCR beta CDR3 regions were amplified from RNA transcripts. RT-PCR in the first round (using the HTBI primer set) targeted the TCR CDR3. Each CDR3 protein is one row after TCRdb ran MiXCR on the multiplex PCR reads. The table has tens of thousands of distinct CDR3 sequences, 49% seen once. Trimming cost V 4 bases and J 5 bases; bases outside gene matches: 10. The CDR3 is 17 residues long. Looked up from germline, CDR1 is SNHLY and CDR2 is FYNNEI.

The chain couples TRBV2 to TRBJ2-1; 11 bases line up with TRBD2. Sequenced sample: blood. The sequence derives from a woman aged 30 to 39 with Graves' ophthalmopathy. The CDR3 DNA is TGTGCCAGCAGTGGAGCACTAGCGGGAGTTTTCGACAATGAGCAGTTCTTC. It specifies CASSGALAGVFDNEQFF. Supplemented by reference TRBV2 and TRBJ2-1, the full variable domain reads EPEVTQTPSHQVTQMGQEVILRCVPISNHLYFYWYRQILGQKVEFLVSFYNNEISEKSEIFDDQFSVERPDGSNFTLKIRSTKLEDSAMYFCASSGALAGVFDNEQFFGPGTRLTVL.